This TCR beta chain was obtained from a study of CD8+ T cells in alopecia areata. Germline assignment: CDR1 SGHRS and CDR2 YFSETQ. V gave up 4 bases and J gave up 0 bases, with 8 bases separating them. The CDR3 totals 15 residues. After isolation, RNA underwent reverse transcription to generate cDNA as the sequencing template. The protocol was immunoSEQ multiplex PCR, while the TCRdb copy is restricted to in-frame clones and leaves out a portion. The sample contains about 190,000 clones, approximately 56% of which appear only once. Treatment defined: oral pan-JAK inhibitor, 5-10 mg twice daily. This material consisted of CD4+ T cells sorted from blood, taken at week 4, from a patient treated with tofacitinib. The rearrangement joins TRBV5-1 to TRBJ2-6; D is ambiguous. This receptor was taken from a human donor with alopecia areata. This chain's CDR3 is CASSNPSSGANVLTF. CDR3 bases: TGCGCCAGCAGCAATCCTTCCTCTGGGGCCAACGTCCTGACTTTC.